The 13 T cell receptor beta chains below were found in one sample sequenced in a study of blood T cell repertoires in COVID-19. Profiling relied on immunoSEQ multiplex PCR, and the TCRdb table lists in-frame clones only, not all of them. This table has under 450,000 clones, about 90% appearing once. Sequencing was carried out using PBMCs or T cells enriched from blood (not recorded which). These receptors were obtained from a man aged 25-40 years who had recovered from COVID-19.

A word on this clone: Other DNA sequences within the sample encode an identical CDR3. V usage is TRBV9 and J usage is TRBJ1-1, with D unclear. CDR1 and CDR2 (germline): SGDLS, YYNGEE. The CDR3 is 13 residues long. The V and J ends lost 1 base and 2 bases respectively, with 6 bases between them. CDR3 amino acids: CASSVSLNTEAFF. The CDR3 DNA sequence: TGTGCCAGCAGCGTATCCCTAAACACTGAAGCTTTCTTT. The complete variable domain, with remaining parts taken from reference TRBV9 and TRBJ1-1, reads DSGVTQTPKHLITATGQRVTLRCSPRSGDLSVYWYQQSLDQGLQFLIQYYNGEERAKGNILERFSAQQFPDLHSELNLSSLELGDSALYFCASSVSLNTEAFFGQGTRLTVV.

The CDR3 here is CASSLAGGHEQFF. The CDR3 nucleotides are TGTGCCAGCAGTTTAGCCGGAGGTCATGAGCAGTTCTTC. The rearrangement links TRBV12-3 or TRBV12-4 to TRBJ2-1, with D perhaps matching TRBD2 (5 bases). The germline V and J ends were trimmed by 0 bases and 8 bases, with 8 bases remaining between them. The CDR3 is 13 residues long.

A single count supports this clone. The chain employs TRBV11-2 and TRBJ1-2, with 9 nucleotides matching TRBD1. V lost 5 bases to trimming and J lost 2 bases; unmatched junction nucleotides: 0. Germline loops: CDR1 SGHAT, CDR2 FQNNGV. The CDR3 is 13 residues long. Here the CDR3 DNA reads TGTGCCAGCAGCGGACAGGGGAACTATGGCTACACCTTC. Translation: CASSGQGNYGYTF. Drawing the rest from reference TRBV11-2 and TRBJ1-2, the complete variable domain is EAGVAQSPRYKIIEKRQSVAFWCNPISGHATLYWYQQILGQGPKLLIQFQNNGVVDDSQLPKDRFSAERLKGVDSTLKIQPAKLEDSAVYLCASSGQGNYGYTFGSGTRLTVV.

This chain joins TRBV29-1 and TRBJ1-2, with D hard to call. Trimming left V 0 bases short and J 2 bases short, with 10 bases between. Per germline, CDR1 SQVTM and CDR2 ANQGSEA. The CDR3 has 14 residues. CDR3 loop: CSVEDRGFNYGYTF. The CDR3 bases are TGCAGCGTTGAAGATCGGGGATTCAACTATGGCTACACCTTC. The full variable domain, its missing parts supplied by reference TRBV29-1 and TRBJ1-2, is SAVISQKPSRDICQRGTSLTIQCQVDSQVTMMFWYRQQPGQSLTLIATANQGSEATYESGFVIDKFPISRPNLTFSTLTVSNMSPEDSSIYLCSVEDRGFNYGYTFGSGTRLTVV.

The chain has TRBV4-1 and TRBJ2-5; 9 bases align to TRBD1. J lost 5 bases, V lost 4 bases, and 8 bases had no gene match. CDR1 MGHRA and CDR2 YSYEKL come from the germline V gene. The CDR3 contains 15 residues. CDR3 nucleotides: TGCGCCAGCAGCCCCAGGGGACAGGGAGGCGAGACCCAGTACTTC. This encodes CASSPRGQGGETQYF.

The chain carries TRBV6-6 and TRBJ2-1, with 11 bases identical to TRBD2. J lost 3 bases, V lost 3 bases, and 1 base had no gene match. The CDR3 has 15 residues. Germline CDR1 reads MNHNY; CDR2 reads SVGAGI (reference sequence). The DNA of the CDR3 is TGTGCCAGCAGTTATGGGACTAGCGGCTACAATGAGCAGTTCTTC. Amino acid sequence: CASSYGTSGYNEQFF.

The rearrangement joins TRBV6-5 to TRBJ2-7; D is unresolved. The CDR3 extends over 15 amino acids. The germline CDR1 and CDR2 sequences are MNHEY and SVGAGI. Trimming cost V 6 bases and J 0 bases, with 15 bases left between them. CDR3 region: CASSEALVSSYEQYF. Here the CDR3 DNA reads TGTGCCAGCAGCGAGGCCCTAGTGAGCTCCTACGAGCAGTACTTC.

The chain employs TRBV7-9 and TRBJ2-1; 10 bases fit TRBD2. The CDR3 has 17 amino acids. From germline, CDR1 is SEHNR and CDR2 FQNEAQ (reference sequence). J was trimmed by 5 bases and V by 0 bases; bases with no gene match: 7. The chain's CDR3 is CASSLASASGGHNEQFF. The CDR3, as DNA: TGTGCCAGCAGCTTAGCCTCGGCTAGCGGGGGCCACAATGAGCAGTTCTTC.

The J gene is TRBJ1-1, the V gene TRBV27; a weak D match, TRBD1 (5 bases). Germline assignment: CDR1 MNHEY and CDR2 SMNVEV (reference sequence). The CDR3 runs to 16 residues. Deletions cut 0 bases from V and 1 base from J, with 12 bases between. CDR3 amino acids: CASSLSSGAWNTEAFF. The CDR3 DNA reads TGTGCCAGCAGTTTATCGAGCGGGGCCTGGAACACTGAAGCTTTCTTT.

The chain joins TRBV15 to TRBJ2-1; 14 positions agree with TRBD2. Germline V gives CDR1 LNHNV, CDR2 YYDKDF (reference sequence). The CDR3 is 14 amino acids. V lost 8 bases, J lost 8 bases, and 5 bases stayed unmatched. This CDR3 is CATATSGGVHEQFF. For the CDR3, the DNA is TGTGCCACCGCGACTAGCGGGGGGGTCCATGAGCAGTTCTTC. Full variable domain (missing parts from reference TRBV15 and TRBJ2-1): DAMVIQNPRYQVTQFGKPVTLSCSQTLNHNVMYWYQQKSSQAPKLLFHYYDKDFNNEADTPDNFQSRRPNTSFCFLDIRSPGLGDTAMYLCATATSGGVHEQFFGPGTRLTVL.

This chain links TRBV18 with TRBJ2-2, with 8 nucleotides matching TRBD2. The germline V gene has CDR1 KGHSH and CDR2 LQKENI. Trimming took 3 bases from V and 5 from J; bases not matched to a gene: 5. The CDR3 is made up of 15 amino acids. As DNA, the CDR3 is TGTGCCAGCTCACCGAACGGGGGGGAAACCGGGGAGCTGTTTTTT. It yields the protein CASSPNGGETGELFF.

This chain uses TRBV6-2 or TRBV6-3 with TRBJ2-3; 7 nucleotides align to TRBD2. With 5 bases clipped from V and 5 bases from J, the junction kept 10 bases outside the gene matches. The CDR3 consists of 15 residues. Germline CDR1 MNHEY, CDR2 SVGEGT. CDR3 amino acids: CASSGSGVLGDTQYF. CDR3 DNA: TGTGCCAGCAGTGGAAGCGGGGTATTAGGAGATACGCAGTATTTT.

This clone appeared a few times. V usage is TRBV6-5 and J usage is TRBJ2-1, with D unclear. Trimming pared 2 bases from V and 8 bases from J, leaving 10 bases between. This CDR3 is built from 13 residues. Germline assignment: CDR1 MNHEY and CDR2 SVGAGI. As DNA, the CDR3 is TGTGCCAGCAGTTACGCCCCCTCGGATGAGCAGTTCTTC. Protein: CASSYAPSDEQFF.